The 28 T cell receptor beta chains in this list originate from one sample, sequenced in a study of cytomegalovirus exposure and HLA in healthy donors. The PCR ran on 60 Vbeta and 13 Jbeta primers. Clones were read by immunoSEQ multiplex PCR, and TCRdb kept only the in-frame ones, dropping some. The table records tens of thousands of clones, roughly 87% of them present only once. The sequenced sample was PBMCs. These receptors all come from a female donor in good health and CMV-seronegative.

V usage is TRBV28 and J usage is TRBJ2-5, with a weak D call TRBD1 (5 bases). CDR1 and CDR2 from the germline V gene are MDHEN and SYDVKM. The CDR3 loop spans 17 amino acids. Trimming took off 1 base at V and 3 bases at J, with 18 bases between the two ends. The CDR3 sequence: CASSLLIGALAKETQYF. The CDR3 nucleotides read TGTGCCAGCAGTTTATTGATTGGGGCGTTAGCTAAAGAGACCCAGTACTTC. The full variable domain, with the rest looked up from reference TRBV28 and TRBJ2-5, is DVKVTQSSRYLVKRTGEKVFLECVQDMDHENMFWYRQDPGLGLRLIYFSYDVKMKEKGDIPEGYSVSREKKERFSLILESASTNQTSMYLCASSLLIGALAKETQYFGPGTRLLVL.

CDR3 in DNA: TGCGCCAGCAGCTCGACATTAACCGGGGAGCTGTTTTTT. This gives the protein CASSSTLTGELFF. The chain is built from TRBV5-1 and TRBJ2-2, with D hard to call. This CDR3 spans 13 amino acids. CDR1 and CDR2 (germline): SGHRS, YFSETQ. Trimming removed 3 bases at V and 5 bases at J, with 8 bases between.

The CDR3 nucleotides read TGCGCCAGCAGCCAAGCCGGGACTAGCGCCGATACGCAGTATTTT. This translates into CASSQAGTSADTQYF. This chain joins TRBV4-1 and TRBJ2-3; 10 bases map to TRBD2. The junction had 4 bases not matched to a gene; V was cut back by 1 base and J by 6 bases. Germline V gives CDR1 MGHRA, CDR2 YSYEKL. CDR3 length: 15 residues.

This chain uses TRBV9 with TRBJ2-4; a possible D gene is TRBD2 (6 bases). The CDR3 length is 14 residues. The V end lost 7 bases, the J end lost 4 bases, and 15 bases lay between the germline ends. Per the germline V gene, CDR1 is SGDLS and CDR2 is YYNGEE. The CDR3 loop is CASLTGTLKNIQYF. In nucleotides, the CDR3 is TGTGCCAGCTTGACCGGGACTTTAAAAAACATTCAGTACTTC.

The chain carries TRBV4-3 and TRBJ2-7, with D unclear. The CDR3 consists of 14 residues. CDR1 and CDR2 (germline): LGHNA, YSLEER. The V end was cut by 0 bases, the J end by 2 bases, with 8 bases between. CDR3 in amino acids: CASSQDRQTYEQYF. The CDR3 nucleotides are TGCGCCAGCAGCCAAGACCGCCAGACCTACGAGCAGTACTTC.

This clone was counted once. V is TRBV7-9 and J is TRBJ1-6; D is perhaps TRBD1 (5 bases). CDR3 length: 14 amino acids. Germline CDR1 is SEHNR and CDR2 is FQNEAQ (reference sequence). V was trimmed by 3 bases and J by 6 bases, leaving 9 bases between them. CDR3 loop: CASSFSQGNSPLHF. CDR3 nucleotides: TGTGCCAGCAGCTTTAGCCAGGGTAATTCACCCCTCCACTTT.

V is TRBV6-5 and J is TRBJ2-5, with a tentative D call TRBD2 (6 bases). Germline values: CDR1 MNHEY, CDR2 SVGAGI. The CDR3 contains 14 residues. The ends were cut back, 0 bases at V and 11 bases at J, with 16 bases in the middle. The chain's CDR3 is CASSYSTTGREQYF. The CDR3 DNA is TGTGCCAGCAGTTACTCAACAACAGGTCGGGAGCAGTACTTC.

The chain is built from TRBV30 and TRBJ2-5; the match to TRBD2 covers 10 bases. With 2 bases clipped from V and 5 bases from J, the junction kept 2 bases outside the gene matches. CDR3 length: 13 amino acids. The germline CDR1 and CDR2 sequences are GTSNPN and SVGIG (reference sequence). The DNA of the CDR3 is TGTGCCTGGAGTAGCGGGAGGGGTGAGACCCAGTACTTC. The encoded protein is CAWSSGRGETQYF.

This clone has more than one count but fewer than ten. CDR3 sequence: CASSASGPSYNEQFF. CDR3 sequence (DNA): TGTGCCAGCAGCGCTAGCGGCCCGTCCTACAATGAGCAGTTCTTC. The chain couples TRBV9 to TRBJ2-1; 7 bases are shared with TRBD2. This CDR3 contains 15 residues. Looked up from germline, CDR1 is SGDLS and CDR2 is YYNGEE. J was trimmed by 1 base and V by 3 bases; bases with no gene match: 4.

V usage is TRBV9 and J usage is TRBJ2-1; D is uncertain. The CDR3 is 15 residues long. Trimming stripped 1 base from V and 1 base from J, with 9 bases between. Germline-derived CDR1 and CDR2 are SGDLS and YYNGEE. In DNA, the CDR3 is TGTGCCAGCAGCGTATTGACTGGGTCCTACAATGAGCAGTTCTTC. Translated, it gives CASSVLTGSYNEQFF.

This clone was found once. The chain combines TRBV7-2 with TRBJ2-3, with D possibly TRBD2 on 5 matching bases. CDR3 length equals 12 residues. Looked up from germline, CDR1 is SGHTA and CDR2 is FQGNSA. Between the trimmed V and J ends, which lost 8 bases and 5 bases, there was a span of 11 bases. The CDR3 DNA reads TGTGCCAGCCTCCTTGCGGGAGATACGCAGTATTTT. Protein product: CASLLAGDTQYF. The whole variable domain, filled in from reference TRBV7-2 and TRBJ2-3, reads GAGVSQSPSNKVTEKGKDVELRCDPISGHTALYWYRQSLGQGLEFLIYFQGNSAPDKSGLPSDRFSAERTGGSVSTLTIQRTQQEDSAVYLCASLLAGDTQYFGPGTRLTVL.

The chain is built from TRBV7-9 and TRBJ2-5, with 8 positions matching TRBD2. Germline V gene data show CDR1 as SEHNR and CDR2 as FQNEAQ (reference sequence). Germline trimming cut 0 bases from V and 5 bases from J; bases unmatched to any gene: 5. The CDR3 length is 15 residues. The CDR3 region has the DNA TGTGCCAGCAGCTTAGCGTCGGGGGGGTTGGAGACCCAGTACTTC. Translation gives CASSLASGGLETQYF.

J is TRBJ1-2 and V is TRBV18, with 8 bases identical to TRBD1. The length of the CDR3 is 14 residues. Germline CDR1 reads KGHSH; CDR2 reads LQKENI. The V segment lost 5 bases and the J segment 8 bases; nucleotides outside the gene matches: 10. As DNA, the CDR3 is TGTGCCAGCTCAGTCGACAGGGGTTGGGACGGCTACACCTTC. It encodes CASSVDRGWDGYTF.

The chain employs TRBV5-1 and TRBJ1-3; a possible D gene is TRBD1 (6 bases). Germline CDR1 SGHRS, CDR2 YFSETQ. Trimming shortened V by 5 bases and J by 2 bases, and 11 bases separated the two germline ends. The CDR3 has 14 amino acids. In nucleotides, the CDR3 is TGCGCCAGCAGTTCCGGGACAACTGGAAACACCATATATTTT. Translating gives CASSSGTTGNTIYF.

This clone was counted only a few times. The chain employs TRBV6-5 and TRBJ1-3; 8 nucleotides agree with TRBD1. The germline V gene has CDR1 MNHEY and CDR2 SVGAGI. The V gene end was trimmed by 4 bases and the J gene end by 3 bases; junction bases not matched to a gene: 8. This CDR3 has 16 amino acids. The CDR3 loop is CASSFRQGLSGNTIYF. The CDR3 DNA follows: TGTGCCAGCAGTTTCAGACAGGGGCTAAGTGGAAACACCATATATTTT.

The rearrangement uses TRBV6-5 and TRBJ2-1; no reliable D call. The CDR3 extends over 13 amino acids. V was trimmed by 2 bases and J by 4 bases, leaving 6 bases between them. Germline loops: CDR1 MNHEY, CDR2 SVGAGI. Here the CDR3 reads CASSYPGYNEQFF. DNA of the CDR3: TGTGCCAGCAGTTACCCCGGGTACAATGAGCAGTTCTTC.

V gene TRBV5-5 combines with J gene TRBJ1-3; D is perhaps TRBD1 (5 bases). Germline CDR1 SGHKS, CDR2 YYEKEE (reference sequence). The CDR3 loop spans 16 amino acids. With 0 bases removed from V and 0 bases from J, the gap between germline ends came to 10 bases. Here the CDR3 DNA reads TGTGCCAGCAGCTTGGAGTCCGACAGCTCTGGAAACACCATATATTTT. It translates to CASSLESDSSGNTIYF.

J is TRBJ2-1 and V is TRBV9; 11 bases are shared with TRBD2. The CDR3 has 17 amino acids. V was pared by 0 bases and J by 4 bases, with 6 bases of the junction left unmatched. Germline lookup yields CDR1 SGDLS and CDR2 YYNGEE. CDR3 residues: CASSVGRGTSGYNEQFF. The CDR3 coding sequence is TGTGCCAGCAGCGTAGGAAGGGGGACTAGCGGATACAATGAGCAGTTCTTC.

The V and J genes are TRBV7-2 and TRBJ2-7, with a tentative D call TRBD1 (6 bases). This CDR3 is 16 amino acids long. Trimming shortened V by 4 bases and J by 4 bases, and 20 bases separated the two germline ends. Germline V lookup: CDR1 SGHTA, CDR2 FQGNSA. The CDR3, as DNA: TGTGCCAGCAGCTCTGGACCCCAGGGGACCAGGTACGAGCAGTACTTC. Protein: CASSSGPQGTRYEQYF.

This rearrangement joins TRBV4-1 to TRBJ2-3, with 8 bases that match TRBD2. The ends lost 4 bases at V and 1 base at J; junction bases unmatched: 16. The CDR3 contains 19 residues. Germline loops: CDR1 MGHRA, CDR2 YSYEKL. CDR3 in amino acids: CASSPADGRARSGTDTQYF. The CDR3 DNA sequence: TGCGCCAGCAGCCCTGCCGACGGGAGGGCCAGGTCAGGCACAGATACGCAGTATTTT.

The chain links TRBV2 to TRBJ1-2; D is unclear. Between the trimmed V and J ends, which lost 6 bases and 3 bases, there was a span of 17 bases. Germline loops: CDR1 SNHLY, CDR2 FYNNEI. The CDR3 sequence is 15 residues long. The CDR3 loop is CASRGSGLGHYGYTF. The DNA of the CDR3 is TGTGCCAGCAGGGGTTCAGGTTTGGGCCACTATGGCTACACCTTC.

DNA of the CDR3: TGTGCCAGCAGCTTCCAGGGGGTTACGGAGACCCAGTACTTC. Translated, it gives CASSFQGVTETQYF. The chain combines TRBV11-2 with TRBJ2-5, with 7 bases identical to TRBD1. The ends lost 3 bases at V and 5 bases at J; junction bases unmatched: 6. Germline CDR1 reads SGHAT; CDR2 reads FQNNGV. This CDR3 contains 14 residues.

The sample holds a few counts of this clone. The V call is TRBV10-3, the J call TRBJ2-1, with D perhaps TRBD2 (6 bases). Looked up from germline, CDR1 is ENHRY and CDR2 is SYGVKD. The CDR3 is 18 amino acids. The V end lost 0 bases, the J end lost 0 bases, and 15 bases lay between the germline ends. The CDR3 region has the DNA TGTGCCATCAGTGAGTCTCGAGGGGCGGGAAGCTCCTACAATGAGCAGTTCTTC. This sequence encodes CAISESRGAGSSYNEQFF.

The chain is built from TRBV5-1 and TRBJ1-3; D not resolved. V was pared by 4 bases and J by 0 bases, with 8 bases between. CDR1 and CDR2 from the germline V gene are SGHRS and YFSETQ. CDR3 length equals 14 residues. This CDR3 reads CASSPQDSGNTIYF. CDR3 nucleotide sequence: TGCGCCAGCAGCCCCCAGGACTCTGGAAACACCATATATTTT.

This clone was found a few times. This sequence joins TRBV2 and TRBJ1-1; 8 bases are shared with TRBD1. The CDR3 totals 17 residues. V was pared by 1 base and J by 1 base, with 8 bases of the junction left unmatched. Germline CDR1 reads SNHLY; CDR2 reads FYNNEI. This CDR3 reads CASSEVMTGARNTEAFF. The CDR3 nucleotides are TGTGCCAGCAGTGAAGTAATGACAGGGGCTCGGAACACTGAAGCTTTCTTT. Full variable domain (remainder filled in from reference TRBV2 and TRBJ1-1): EPEVTQTPSHQVTQMGQEVILRCVPISNHLYFYWYRQILGQKVEFLVSFYNNEISEKSEIFDDQFSVERPDGSNFTLKIRSTKLEDSAMYFCASSEVMTGARNTEAFFGQGTRLTVV.

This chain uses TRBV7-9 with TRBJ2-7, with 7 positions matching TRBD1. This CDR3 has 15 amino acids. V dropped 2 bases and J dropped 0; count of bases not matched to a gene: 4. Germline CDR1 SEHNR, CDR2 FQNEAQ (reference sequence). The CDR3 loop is CASSLRDRSSYEQYF. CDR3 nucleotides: TGTGCCAGCAGCTTACGGGACAGAAGCTCCTACGAGCAGTACTTC. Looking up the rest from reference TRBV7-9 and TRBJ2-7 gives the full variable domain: DTGVSQNPRHKITKRGQNVTFRCDPISEHNRLYWYRQTLGQGPEFLTYFQNEAQLEKSRLLSDRFSAERPKGSFSTLEIQRTEQGDSAMYLCASSLRDRSSYEQYFGPGTRLTVT.

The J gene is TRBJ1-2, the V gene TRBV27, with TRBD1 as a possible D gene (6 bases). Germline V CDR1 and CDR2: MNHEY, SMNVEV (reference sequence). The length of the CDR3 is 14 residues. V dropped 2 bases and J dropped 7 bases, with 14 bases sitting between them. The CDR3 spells CASSLAQGFTGYTF. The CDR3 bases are TGTGCCAGCAGTTTAGCGCAGGGGTTTACTGGCTACACCTTC.

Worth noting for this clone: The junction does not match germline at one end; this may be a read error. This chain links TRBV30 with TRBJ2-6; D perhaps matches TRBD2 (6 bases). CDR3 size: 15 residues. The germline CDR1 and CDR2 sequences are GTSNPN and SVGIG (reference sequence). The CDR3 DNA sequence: TGTGCCTGGAGTCGAGGAGGGGCTGGGGCCAACGGCCTGACTTTC. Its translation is CAWSRGGAGANGLTF.